The clone carrying this T cell receptor beta chain was detected a few times. TCRdb reanalysed the 5' RACE reads using MiXCR and keeps one entry per CDR3 protein. The sample yields roughly 500,000 distinct CDR3 sequences, about 20% seen once. CDR3 length: 14 residues. The junction had 2 bases not matched to a gene; V was cut back by 6 bases and J by 2 bases. CDR1 and CDR2 from the germline V gene are SGHTA and FQGNSA. The sample is drawn from a study of T-cell memory formation after mild COVID-19. The sequence derives from an adult woman who had mild COVID-19 (a few samples of this study predate the infection). Cell type and time point are not known. This rearrangement joins TRBV7-2 to TRBJ2-2; 8 positions agree with TRBD2. The sample was PBMCs or a T cell subset sorted from them (not recorded which). The CDR3 DNA sequence: TGTGCCAGCAGACTAGCGGTTAACACCGGGGAGCTGTTTTTT. It is translated as CASRLAVNTGELFF.